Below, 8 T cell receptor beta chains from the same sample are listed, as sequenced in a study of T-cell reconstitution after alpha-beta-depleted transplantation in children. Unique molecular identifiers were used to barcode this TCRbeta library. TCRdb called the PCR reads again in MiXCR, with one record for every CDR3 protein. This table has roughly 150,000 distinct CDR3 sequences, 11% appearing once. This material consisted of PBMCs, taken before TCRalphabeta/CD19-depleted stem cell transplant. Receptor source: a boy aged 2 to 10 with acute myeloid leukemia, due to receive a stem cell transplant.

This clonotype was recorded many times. The CDR3 region has the DNA TGCGCCAGCAGCCAACGGGGCGGGATGAGTCAAGAGACCCAGTACTTC. This codes for CASSQRGGMSQETQYF. The gene calls are TRBV4-1 and TRBJ2-5, with D possibly TRBD2 on 6 matching bases. CDR1 MGHRA and CDR2 YSYEKL come from the germline V gene. CDR3 size: 16 residues. Between the trimmed V and J ends, which lost 2 bases and 2 bases, there was a span of 15 bases.

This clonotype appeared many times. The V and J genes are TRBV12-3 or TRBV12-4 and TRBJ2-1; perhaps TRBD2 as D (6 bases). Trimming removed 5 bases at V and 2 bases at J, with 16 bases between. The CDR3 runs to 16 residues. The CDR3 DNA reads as TGTGCCAGCAGTCCTCGGGCTAGCGATACCTACAATGAGCAGTTCTTC. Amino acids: CASSPRASDTYNEQFF.

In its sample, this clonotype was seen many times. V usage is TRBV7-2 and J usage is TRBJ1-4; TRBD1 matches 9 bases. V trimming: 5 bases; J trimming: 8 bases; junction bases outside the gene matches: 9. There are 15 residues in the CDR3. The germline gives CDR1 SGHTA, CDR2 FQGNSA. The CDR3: CASSSNRGRQEKLFF. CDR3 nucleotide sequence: TGTGCCAGCAGCAGTAACAGGGGGCGCCAAGAAAAACTGTTTTTT.

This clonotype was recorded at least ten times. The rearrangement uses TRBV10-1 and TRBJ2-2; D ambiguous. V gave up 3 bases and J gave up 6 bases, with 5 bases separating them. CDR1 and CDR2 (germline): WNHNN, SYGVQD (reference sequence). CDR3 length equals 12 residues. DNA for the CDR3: TGCGCCAGCAGTGAACAATCCGGGGAGCTGTTTTTT. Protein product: CASSEQSGELFF.

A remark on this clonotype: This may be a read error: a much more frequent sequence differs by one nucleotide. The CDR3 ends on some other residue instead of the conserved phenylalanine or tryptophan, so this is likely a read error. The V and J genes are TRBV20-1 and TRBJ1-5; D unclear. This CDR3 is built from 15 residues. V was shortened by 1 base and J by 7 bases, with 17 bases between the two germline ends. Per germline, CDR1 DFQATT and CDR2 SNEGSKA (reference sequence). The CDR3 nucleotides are TGCAGTGCTAGAGCCCGTTCCGGGGTGGAACAGCCCCAGCATTCT. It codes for CSARARSGVEQPQHS.

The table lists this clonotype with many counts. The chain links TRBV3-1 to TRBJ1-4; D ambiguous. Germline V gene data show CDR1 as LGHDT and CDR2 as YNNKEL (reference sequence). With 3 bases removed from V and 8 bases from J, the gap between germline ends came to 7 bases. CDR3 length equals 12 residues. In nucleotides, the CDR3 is TGTGCCAGCAGCCACAGCAAGGAAAAACTGTTTTTT. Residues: CASSHSKEKLFF. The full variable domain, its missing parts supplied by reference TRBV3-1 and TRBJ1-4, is DTAVSQTPKYLVTQMGNDKSIKCEQNLGHDTMYWYKQDSKKFLKIMFSYNNKELIINETVPNRFSPKSPDKAHLNLHINSLELGDSAVYFCASSHSKEKLFFGSGTQLSVL.

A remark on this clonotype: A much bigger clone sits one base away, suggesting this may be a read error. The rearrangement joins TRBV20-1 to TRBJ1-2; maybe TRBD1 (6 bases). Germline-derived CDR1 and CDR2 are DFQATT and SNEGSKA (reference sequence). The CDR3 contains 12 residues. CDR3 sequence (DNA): TGCAGTGCTAGTGGGGGGGCGTATGGCGACACCTTC. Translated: CSASGGAYGDTF.

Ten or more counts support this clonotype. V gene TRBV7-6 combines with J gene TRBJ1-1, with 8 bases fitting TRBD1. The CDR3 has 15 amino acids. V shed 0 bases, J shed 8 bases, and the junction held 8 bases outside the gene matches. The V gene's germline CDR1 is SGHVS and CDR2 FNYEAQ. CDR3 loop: CASSLAPTGVTEAFF. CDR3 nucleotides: TGTGCCAGCAGCTTAGCTCCGACAGGGGTCACAGAAGCTTTCTTT.